This TCR beta chain originates from a study of blood T cell repertoires in COVID-19. At the level of the study: Both acute and convalescent COVID-19 samples were obtained from the United States, Italy and Spain. PBMCs, B-cell-depleted T cells, or T cells were the source of the cDNA or gDNA that made up the material.

Clones were sequenced by immunoSEQ multiplex PCR, and TCRdb holds only the in-frame ones, with some missing. The sample lists approximately 360,000 clones, less than 90% occurring once. The study recruited people aged about 18 to 95 years across around 23 US areas. Cohorts were based on clinical histories the participants reported. The CDR3 is 14 residues long. The ends lost 3 bases at V and 5 bases at J; junction bases unmatched: 3. Germline V gene data show CDR1 as SGHTA and CDR2 as FQGNSA. The V and J genes are TRBV7-2 and TRBJ2-1; 8 bases line up with TRBD1. The sample was PBMCs or T cells enriched from blood (not recorded which). This clonotype was sampled from a woman between 45 and 60 years old who had recovered from COVID-19. CDR3 amino acids: CASSLDRADNEQFF. The CDR3 bases are TGTGCCAGCAGCTTGGACAGGGCAGACAATGAGCAGTTCTTC.